The clone carrying this TCR beta chain was seen just once. These data come from a study of blood T cell repertoires in COVID-19. CDR1 and CDR2 (germline): SGHRS, YFSETQ. This CDR3 contains 15 residues. J gave up 1 base and V 4 bases, and 5 bases lay outside the gene matches. In the original workflow: Amplification of reference gene primers was used by the study to estimate nucleated cell counts. The protocol was immunoSEQ multiplex PCR, while the TCRdb copy is restricted to in-frame clones and leaves out a portion. Clone size and V and J calls were adopted from that table, with D and trimming inferred from the DNA. Among 250,000 or so clones listed, under 90% were seen once.

This sequence was found in a man aged 55 to 70 who had recovered from COVID-19. Sequenced material: PBMCs or T cells enriched from blood (not recorded which). The chain combines TRBV5-1 with TRBJ1-1, with 9 bases lining up with TRBD1. The CDR3 region has the DNA TGCGCCAGCAGCCCAGGGGACAGGGCGAACACTGAAGCTTTCTTT. Amino acid sequence: CASSPGDRANTEAFF. The whole variable domain, filled in from reference TRBV5-1 and TRBJ1-1, reads KAGVTQTPRYLIKTRGQQVTLSCSPISGHRSVSWYQQTPGQGLQFLFEYFSETQRNKGNFPGRFSGRQFSNSRSEMNVSTLELGDSALYLCASSPGDRANTEAFFGQGTRLTVV.